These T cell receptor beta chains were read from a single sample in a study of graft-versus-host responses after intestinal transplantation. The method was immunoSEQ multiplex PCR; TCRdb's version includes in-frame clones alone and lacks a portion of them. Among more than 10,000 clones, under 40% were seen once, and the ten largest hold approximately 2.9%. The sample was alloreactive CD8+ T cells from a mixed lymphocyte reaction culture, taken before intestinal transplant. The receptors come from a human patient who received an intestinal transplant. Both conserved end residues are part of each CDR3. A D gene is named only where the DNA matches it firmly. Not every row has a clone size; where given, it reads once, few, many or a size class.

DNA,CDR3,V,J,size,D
TGCGCCAGCAGCTTGGCACCGGGGGCCTTATACACCGGGGAGCTGTTTTTT,CASSLAPGALYTGELFF,TRBV5-1,TRBJ2-2,NA,NA
TGTGCCAGCAGTGACATAAACACTGAAGCTTTCTTT,CASSDINTEAFF,TRBV28,TRBJ1-1,NA,NA
TGCAGCGTTCGGACCGAGTACGAGCAGTACTTC,CSVRTEYEQYF,TRBV29-1,TRBJ2-7,NA,NA
TGTGCCACCTCCGGGACACCTTATGGCTACACCTTC,CATSGTPYGYTF,TRBV6-1,TRBJ1-2,NA,NA
TGTGCCAGCAGCAGACGTAGGACAGGGGAGAGCACAGATACGCAGTATTTT,CASSRRRTGESTDTQYF,TRBV21-1,TRBJ2-3,NA,NA
TGTGCCAGCAGTTATGCGGGGCCCTCCTACGAGCAGTACTTC,CASSYAGPSYEQYF,TRBV6-9,TRBJ2-7,NA,NA
TGTGCCAGCAGTTCCGTGGGACAGCCCTACGAGCAGTACTTC,CASSSVGQPYEQYF,TRBV6-5,TRBJ2-7,few,TRBD1
TGTGCCAGCAGTTACTCGGGGCAGGGAGGCAATGAGCAGTTCTTC,CASSYSGQGGNEQFF,TRBV6-5,TRBJ2-1,medium-sized,NA
TGTGCCAGCAGCATCCTAGCGGGGGGTCAAACAGATACGCAGTATTTT,CASSILAGGQTDTQYF,TRBV5-4,TRBJ2-3,few,TRBD2
TGTGCCAGCAGCTATAGCGGGAGCGAGACAGATACGCAGTATTTT,CASSYSGSETDTQYF,TRBV11-3,TRBJ2-3,few,TRBD2
TGCGCCAGCAGCCAAGATCCGAGCATCTATAGCAATCAGCCCCAGCATTTT,CASSQDPSIYSNQPQHF,TRBV4-1,TRBJ1-5,few,NA
TGTGCCAGCAGTGCCCGGGACAGGGAAAGCTCCTACGAGCAGTACTTC,CASSARDRESSYEQYF,TRBV27,TRBJ2-7,NA,TRBD1
TGTGCCAGCAGCGTAGAGGACGGGGGCATTCTCTCCTACGAGCAGTACTTC,CASSVEDGGILSYEQYF,TRBV9,TRBJ2-7,few,NA
TGTGCCAGCAGTCAGGGTAGTGAGCAGTTCTTC,CASSQGSEQFF,TRBV6-5,TRBJ2-1,NA,NA
TGCGCCAGCAGCCCCGTCGGGGCCTACGAGCAGTACTTC,CASSPVGAYEQYF,TRBV4-3,TRBJ2-7,few,NA
TGTGCCAGCAGCGAGTACAGGGGATATTCACCCCTCCACTTT,CASSEYRGYSPLHF,TRBV13,TRBJ1-6,NA,TRBD1
TGTGCCAGCAGCTGGGGACTAGCGGGGGGATACACCGGGGAGCTGTTTTTT,CASSWGLAGGYTGELFF,TRBV5-4,TRBJ2-2,NA,TRBD2
TGTGCCAGCAGTGATGGCGGTAACTATGGCTACACCTTC,CASSDGGNYGYTF,TRBV25-1,TRBJ1-2,medium-sized,NA
TGTGCCAGCAGCCAAACAGGGATTCGGCCCCAGCATTTT,CASSQTGIRPQHF,TRBV6-5,TRBJ1-5,medium-sized,NA
TGCGCCAGCAGCTTGGGACTAGCGAGCTCCTACGAGCAGTACTTC,CASSLGLASSYEQYF,TRBV5-1,TRBJ2-7,NA,TRBD2
TGCGCCAGCAGTAGTACTAGCCAGAGCACAGATACGCAGTATTTT,CASSSTSQSTDTQYF,TRBV5-1,TRBJ2-3,NA,NA
TGTGCCAGCAGCCTTCCTGACAGGCCCTACAACACTGAAGCTTTCTTT,CASSLPDRPYNTEAFF,TRBV4-2,TRBJ1-1,few,NA
TGCAGCGTTGAATGGACAGGGGGTAATGGCTACACCTTC,CSVEWTGGNGYTF,TRBV29-1,TRBJ1-2,once,TRBD1
TGTGCCAGCAGCCAAGATATGGATAGCGGGGCGCAAGAGACCCAGTACTTC,CASSQDMDSGAQETQYF,TRBV4-2,TRBJ2-5,NA,TRBD2
TGTGCCAGCGGGGGGTCGGGTGTAAACATTCAGTACTTC,CASGGSGVNIQYF,TRBV6-5,TRBJ2-4,NA,NA
TGTGCCAGCAGCGTCGAAGGACGGACCTATAATGAAAAACTGTTTTTT,CASSVEGRTYNEKLFF,TRBV9,TRBJ1-4,NA,NA
TGTGCCATCAGTGACTTCGGATGGGGGGCGGGAAATTCACCCCTCCACTTT,CAISDFGWGAGNSPLHF,TRBV10-3,TRBJ1-6,NA,NA
TGTGCCAGCAGAAACGTACACAATGAGCAGTTCTTC,CASRNVHNEQFF,TRBV7-9,TRBJ2-1,NA,NA
TGTGCCAGCAGTTTACAGGGGTACGAGCAGTACTTC,CASSLQGYEQYF,TRBV6-5,TRBJ2-7,NA,TRBD1
TGTGCCAGCAGCTTTAGCGGGAGGGCCACCGGGGAGCTGTTTTTT,CASSFSGRATGELFF,TRBV11-1,TRBJ2-2,NA,TRBD2
TGCGCCAGCAGCCAAGGAGCTAACTACGAGCAGTACTTC,CASSQGANYEQYF,TRBV4-1,TRBJ2-7,NA,NA
TGTGCCAGCAGTTACGTGTTAGGTTCAACAGATACGCAGTATTTT,CASSYVLGSTDTQYF,TRBV6-5,TRBJ2-3,medium-sized,NA
TGCACCAGCAGCTACGGACAGGGGAACACTGAAGCTTTCTTT,CTSSYGQGNTEAFF,TRBV1,TRBJ1-1,few,NA
TGTGCCAGCAGTTTGCTAGCGGGAAACAATGAGCAGTTCTTC,CASSLLAGNNEQFF,TRBV28,TRBJ2-1,medium-sized,TRBD2
TGTGCCAGTAGTATAGCGGGCTCCTATAATTCACCCCTCCACTTT,CASSIAGSYNSPLHF,TRBV19,TRBJ1-6,NA,NA
TGTGCCAGCTATCCTGGAGGGGGTCGGAGCAATCAGCCCCAGCATTTT,CASYPGGGRSNQPQHF,TRBV2,TRBJ1-5,NA,NA
TGCGCCAGCAGCGGGACTAGATGGGATACGCAGTATTTT,CASSGTRWDTQYF,TRBV4-1,TRBJ2-3,NA,TRBD2
TGTGCCAGCAGACGGGACATGGAGGAGCAGTACTTC,CASRRDMEEQYF,TRBV7-3,TRBJ2-7,NA,NA
TGTGCCAGCAGTAATCTTCATGGCTACACCTTC,CASSNLHGYTF,TRBV28,TRBJ1-2,NA,NA
TGTGCCACCAGCAGAGGGACTAGCGGGGGCAATGAGCAGTTCTTC,CATSRGTSGGNEQFF,TRBV15,TRBJ2-1,few,TRBD2
TGTGCCAGCAGTCTAACCGGGACCCCCTACAATGAGCAGTTCTTC,CASSLTGTPYNEQFF,TRBV27,TRBJ2-1,NA,NA
TGTGCCACCAGCAGGGGAAATTGGGCATGGGAAAAACTGTTTTTT,CATSRGNWAWEKLFF,TRBV15,TRBJ1-4,NA,NA
TGCAGCGTTTGGCAGGGGAATGAAAAACTGTTTTTT,CSVWQGNEKLFF,TRBV29-1,TRBJ1-4,NA,NA
TGTGCCAGCAGCGTTAAGCCGGTCAGGGGGTCCTATGGCTACACCTTC,CASSVKPVRGSYGYTF,TRBV9,TRBJ1-2,NA,TRBD1
TGTGCCAGCAGCTTAGCGCCGGGGCACGAGCAGTACTTC,CASSLAPGHEQYF,TRBV7-7,TRBJ2-7,NA,NA
TGTGCCAGCAGCTTGTATAGGGAGAACACTGAAGCTTTCTTT,CASSLYRENTEAFF,TRBV11-1,TRBJ1-1,NA,NA
TGTGCCAGCAGTGACTTGGCGGGGGTAGATACGCAGTATTTT,CASSDLAGVDTQYF,TRBV6-4,TRBJ2-3,NA,TRBD2
TGTGCCAGCAGTCTGAAGGGAACAGATACGCAGTATTTT,CASSLKGTDTQYF,TRBV13,TRBJ2-3,medium-sized,NA
TGTGCCAGCAGCACAGGGGGTCGGGTGAATGAGCAGTTCTTC,CASSTGGRVNEQFF,TRBV7-3,TRBJ2-1,NA,TRBD1